Below, 17 T cell receptor beta chains from the same sample are listed, as sequenced in a study of cytomegalovirus exposure and HLA in healthy donors. 60 Vbeta and 13 Jbeta primers were used in PCR. This table comes from immunoSEQ multiplex PCR, and its TCRdb copy is limited to in-frame clones, with some not included. The sample records 140,000 or so clones, over 70% being singletons. Sequenced input: PBMCs. These TCRs come from a man aged 40-49 years in good health and CMV-seronegative.

The chain couples TRBV15 to TRBJ2-7; 8 nucleotides align to TRBD1. The CDR3 extends over 16 amino acids. CDR1 LNHNV and CDR2 YYDKDF come from the germline V gene (reference sequence). The trim removed 0 bases at V and 0 bases at J, leaving 4 bases unmatched. CDR3 DNA sequence: TGTGCCACCAGCAGAGAACGGACAGGGCTCTCCTACGAGCAGTACTTC. It is translated as CATSRERTGLSYEQYF.

The chain is built from TRBV10-2 and TRBJ1-5; D is possibly TRBD1 (6 bases). This CDR3 has 16 residues. V lost 0 bases to trimming and J lost 4 bases, with 13 bases between them. The germline gives CDR1 WSHSY, CDR2 SAAADI. This chain's CDR3 is CASSESSRTANQPQHF. For the CDR3, the DNA is TGCGCCAGCAGTGAGTCATCTAGGACAGCAAATCAGCCCCAGCATTTT.

This clone appeared once. V and J are TRBV5-3 and TRBJ2-7, with D possibly matching TRBD1 (5 bases). TRBV5-3 is designated an ORF whose function remains uncertain. CDR3 length: 12 amino acids. With 3 bases removed from V and 4 bases from J, the gap between germline ends came to 8 bases. Here the CDR3 reads CARSWGLYEQYF. The CDR3, as DNA: TGTGCCAGAAGCTGGGGCCTGTACGAGCAGTACTTC.

V usage is TRBV7-2 and J usage is TRBJ2-7; D may be TRBD2 (5 bases). Trimming pared 0 bases from V and 3 bases from J, leaving 9 bases between. This CDR3 region has 14 residues. Germline loops: CDR1 SGHTA, CDR2 FQGNSA. The CDR3 sequence: CASSLAEGVYEQYF. The CDR3 coding sequence is TGTGCCAGCAGCTTAGCTGAGGGTGTCTACGAGCAGTACTTC.

The V gene is TRBV2, the J gene TRBJ1-5, with a tentative D call TRBD1 (5 bases). Germline V gene sequence: CDR1 SNHLY, CDR2 FYNNEI. CDR3 length: 17 residues. V was shortened by 4 bases and J by 0 bases, with 16 bases between the two germline ends. CDR3 coding DNA: TGTGCCAGCAGTGTTTCCGGACACGTTATTAGCAATCAGCCCCAGCATTTT. This encodes CASSVSGHVISNQPQHF. The full variable domain, with the rest looked up from reference TRBV2 and TRBJ1-5, is EPEVTQTPSHQVTQMGQEVILRCVPISNHLYFYWYRQILGQKVEFLVSFYNNEISEKSEIFDDQFSVERPDGSNFTLKIRSTKLEDSAMYFCASSVSGHVISNQPQHFGDGTRLSIL.

V and J are TRBV12-5 and TRBJ1-3; D gene unclear. Germline V gives CDR1 LGHNT, CDR2 FRNRAP. The CDR3 is 14 amino acids. V dropped 1 base and J dropped 0 bases, with 4 bases sitting between them. DNA for the CDR3: TGTGCTAGTGGTTTGGATATCTCTGGAAACACCATATATTTT. It is translated as CASGLDISGNTIYF. Full variable domain (missing parts from reference TRBV12-5 and TRBJ1-3): DARVTQTPRHKVTEMGQEVTMRCQPILGHNTVFWYRQTMMQGLELLAYFRNRAPLDDSGMPKDRFSAEMPDATLATLKIQPSEPRDSAVYFCASGLDISGNTIYFGEGSWLTVV.

This sequence joins TRBV2 and TRBJ1-2; D unclear. Germline loops: CDR1 SNHLY, CDR2 FYNNEI. V was trimmed by 6 bases and J by 8 bases, leaving 16 bases between them. This CDR3 is built from 13 residues. CDR3 nucleotides: TGTGCCAGCAGGGGCACAGCCCTTGAAGGCTACACCTTC. Translation: CASRGTALEGYTF.

This clone was seen a few times. The chain employs TRBV29-1 and TRBJ2-2; tentative D call: TRBD1 (6 bases). The germline V gene has CDR1 SQVTM and CDR2 ANQGSEA. The CDR3 consists of 12 residues. The CDR3 region has the DNA TGCGCCAGTAACAGGGCGGCCGGGGAGCTGTTTTTT. This translates into CASNRAAGELFF.

The chain is built from TRBV11-3 and TRBJ2-7; 14 bases are a match to TRBD2. The CDR3 is 17 residues long. V dropped 4 bases and J dropped 7; count of bases not matched to a gene: 12. Germline-derived CDR1 and CDR2 are SGHNT and YENEEA. CDR3: CASSSRLGLAGVEEQYF. DNA for the CDR3: TGTGCCAGCAGCTCTCGTTTGGGACTAGCGGGGGTGGAGGAGCAGTACTTC.

CDR3 nucleotide sequence: TGTGCCATCAGGGGACAGGGGGCAGGCGAGCAGTACTTC. Protein: CAIRGQGAGEQYF. The chain uses TRBV10-3 and TRBJ2-7, with 12 nucleotides matching TRBD1. The trim removed 6 bases at V and 6 bases at J, leaving 3 bases unmatched. The CDR3 has 13 residues. CDR1 is ENHRY, CDR2 SYGVKD, per germline.

This chain joins TRBV6-5 and TRBJ2-3, with a weak D call TRBD2 (6 bases). V shed 0 bases and J shed 9 bases, with 7 bases lying between them. The germline V gene encodes CDR1 MNHEY and CDR2 SVGAGI. The CDR3 contains 12 residues. The CDR3 region has the DNA TGTGCCAGCAGTTACTCCAGCGGGACGCAGTATTTT. This gives the protein CASSYSSGTQYF.

The chain is built from TRBV5-4 and TRBJ2-3; TRBD2 is a possible D gene (6 bases). Trimming took off 3 bases at V and 14 bases at J, with 13 bases between the two ends. CDR1 is SGHNT and CDR2 is YYREEE in the germline V gene (reference sequence). The CDR3 consists of 11 residues. The CDR3 DNA reads TGTGCCAGCAGCTCTGGACTAAGAATGTATTTT. Amino acids: CASSSGLRMYF.

V gene TRBV5-1 combines with J gene TRBJ2-7; 9 bases line up with TRBD2. Losses at the gene ends were 0 bases for V and 0 bases for J; bases not matched to a gene: 4. Germline assignment: CDR1 SGHRS and CDR2 YFSETQ. The CDR3 has 16 amino acids. Here the CDR3 reads CASSLVLAGDSYEQYF. DNA of the CDR3: TGCGCCAGCAGCTTGGTGTTAGCGGGGGACTCCTACGAGCAGTACTTC.

The chain has TRBV4-3 and TRBJ2-7; D gene unclear. Trimming pared 0 bases from V and 3 bases from J, leaving 9 bases between. The CDR3 covers 14 residues. Per the germline V gene, CDR1 is LGHNA and CDR2 is YSLEER. The CDR3 bases are TGCGCCAGCAGCCAAGATCTAGGCGGCTACGAGCAGTACTTC. This sequence encodes CASSQDLGGYEQYF.

This clone was found a few times. The chain is built from TRBV10-3 and TRBJ2-3; 8 nucleotides line up with TRBD1. The CDR3 totals 16 residues. Germline lookup yields CDR1 ENHRY and CDR2 SYGVKD. V lost 4 bases, J lost 2 bases, and 8 bases stayed unmatched. CDR3 DNA: TGTGCCATCAGTGGGACAGGGACAGTTGCCACAGATACGCAGTATTTT. It codes for CAISGTGTVATDTQYF.

This clone was seen once. This chain uses TRBV19 with TRBJ2-3, with 10 bases lining up with TRBD2. The CDR3 sequence is 15 residues long. V dropped 10 bases and J dropped 1; count of bases not matched to a gene: 8. Germline CDR1 reads LNHDA; CDR2 reads SQIVND (reference sequence). The CDR3 protein is CATSTGTSGTDTQYF. CDR3 in DNA: TGTGCCACCTCTACCGGGACTAGCGGCACAGATACGCAGTATTTT.

This sequence joins TRBV6-1 and TRBJ2-2; no reliable D call. CDR1 and CDR2 from the germline V gene are MNHNS and SASEGT. V lost 5 bases and J lost 7, with 8 bases in between. This CDR3 has 12 residues. CDR3 region: CASSLEVGELFF. The CDR3 nucleotides are TGTGCCAGCAGTCTAGAGGTCGGGGAGCTGTTTTTT.